Given below is one T cell receptor beta chain in context. The J segment lost 10 bases and the V segment lost 5 bases, leaving 16 bases of the junction unmatched. Per the germline V gene, CDR1 is PRHDT and CDR2 is FYEKMQ (reference sequence). The CDR3 runs to 17 residues. The primer mix had 60 V beta and 13 J beta primers. Profiled with immunoSEQ multiplex PCR; TCRdb holds only in-frame clones, not every one. The sample consists of roughly 83,000 clones, 85% to 90% of them appearing once. This sample was taken from a study of glioma-infiltrating T cells after dendritic cell vaccination. Study information: Patients had newly diagnosed or recurrent glioblastoma and received dendritic cell vaccines. Autologous tumor lysate was loaded overnight onto monocyte-derived dendritic cells grown less than 8 days with IL-4 and GM-CSF.

This chain links TRBV13 with TRBJ2-1, with 11 positions matching TRBD2. The receptor comes from a human donor with glioblastoma. The material sequenced was blood, taken before dendritic cell vaccination. Here the CDR3 reads CASSDSPGLAVPGEQFF. The CDR3 coding sequence is TGTGCCAGCAGCGACTCACCGGGACTAGCGGTTCCAGGGGAGCAGTTCTTC. Drawing the rest from reference TRBV13 and TRBJ2-1, the complete variable domain is AAGVIQSPRHLIKEKRETATLKCYPIPRHDTVYWYQQGPGQDPQFLISFYEKMQSDKGSIPDRFSAQQFSDYHSELNMSSLELGDSALYFCASSDSPGLAVPGEQFFGPGTRLTVL.